A selection of T cell receptor beta chains follows, all from one sample in a study of shared clonotypes between healthy human individuals. Here immunoSEQ multiplex PCR was the method, and the copy in TCRdb shows in-frame clones only, minus some. The table includes 2.5 million or so clones, around nine tenths detected once. Sequenced: naive CD4+ T cells sorted from blood. The receptors shown here come from a man younger than 35 in good health. Both conserved end residues are trimmed from each CDR3. D genes are given only for firm matches. Rows may omit the clone size; those that give it use once, few, many or a size class.

NA	NA	TRBJ2-7	TRBV9	ASTVEGVHEQY
NA	NA	TRBJ2-2	TRBV12-5	ASGLVDGTFNTGELF
NA	NA	TRBJ2-6	TRBV7-9	ASAIASGANVLT
NA	NA	TRBJ1-1	TRBV15	ATSRDTRQRNTEAF
TRBD1	NA	TRBJ2-2	TRBV10-1	ASSVGDRGTGELF
TRBD1	NA	TRBJ1-2	TRBV7-8	ASSLAQGDTRGYT
NA	NA	TRBJ2-1	TRBV2	ASRLSDEQF
NA	NA	TRBJ2-5	TRBV28	ASSFNGDETQY
NA	NA	TRBJ2-5	TRBV30	ACSTENQETQY
TRBD2	NA	TRBJ2-1	TRBV18	ASSPAGGLDEQF
NA	NA	TRBJ1-1	TRBV7-9	ASSGGDFLTSEAF
NA	once	TRBJ2-6	TRBV27	ASSFFGGALT
TRBD1	few	TRBJ1-6	TRBV9	ASQTGVVNSPLH
NA	NA	TRBJ1-6	TRBV5-1	ARDFTRPHGDSPLH
NA	NA	TRBJ2-5	TRBV15	ATSKRTLRGETQY
NA	NA	TRBJ1-6	TRBV5-5	ASRPVGDSPLH
NA	NA	TRBJ2-2	TRBV11-3	ASSPTLTNTGELF
NA	NA	TRBJ1-2	TRBV20-1	SARDKFGYT
NA	NA	TRBJ2-1	TRBV11-3	ASSSGTRSYNEQF
NA	NA	TRBJ2-7	TRBV10-3	AISENQPGRGRTYEQY
TRBD1	NA	TRBJ2-3	TRBV5-1	ASSPPGQATDTQY
NA	NA	TRBJ1-5	TRBV6-1	ASNFALGNQPQH
TRBD1	NA	TRBJ1-5	TRBV6-5	ASSYSGGVKNQPQH
NA	NA	TRBJ2-5	TRBV5-1	ASSLEGFRETQY
TRBD1	NA	TRBJ2-7	TRBV25-1	ASSSSNRGVHEQY
TRBD1	NA	TRBJ2-5	TRBV7-2	ASSPTGTGVETQY
TRBD1	NA	TRBJ1-2	TRBV5-1	ASSLGTDNYGYT
NA	NA	TRBJ2-4	TRBV5-6	ASSLQGTKNIQY
NA	NA	TRBJ1-6	TRBV14	ASSLRSSYNSPLH
TRBD2	NA	TRBJ2-1	TRBV4-1	ASSQEERGGRQQF
TRBD1	NA	TRBJ1-6	TRBV5-1	ASSLEGQGYNSPLH
NA	NA	TRBJ2-5	TRBV10-2	ASSLQGGQETQY
NA	once	TRBJ1-2	TRBV6-5	ASSYRGTTINYGYT